Sequencing of this TCR beta chain was carried out in a study of cytomegalovirus exposure and HLA in healthy donors. General study results and limits: It emerged from a later analysis that several of the most significant clusters appeared to be linked to common viral pathogens.

This CDR3 contains 14 residues. Per the germline V gene, CDR1 is MGHRA and CDR2 is YSYEKL. Between the trimmed V and J ends, which lost 0 bases and 1 base, there was a span of 6 bases. In regard to this clone: Its cognate antigen is unknown.

The primer mix had 60 Vbeta and 13 Jbeta primers. Measured with immunoSEQ multiplex PCR; TCRdb has only the in-frame clones, and not every one. The sample yields 120,000 or so clones, approximately 80% seen once. The genes are TRBV4-1 and TRBJ1-1; D is unresolved. This receptor was obtained from a female donor in good health and CMV-seropositive. The sequenced sample consisted of PBMCs. The CDR3 reads CASSQDRRNTEAFF. CDR3 bases: TGCGCCAGCAGCCAAGATCGTCGGAACACTGAAGCTTTCTTT.